A selection of T cell receptor beta chains follows, all from one sample in a study of T cells in Graves' hyperthyroidism and ophthalmopathy. TCRdb fed the multiplex PCR reads into MiXCR, producing one record per CDR3 protein. The repertoire includes around 700,000 distinct CDR3 sequences, roughly 20% of them detected once, and about a sixth sits in the top ten. The specimen was blood. The receptors shown here come from a woman aged 45-60 years with Graves' hyperthyroidism that later progressed to Graves' ophthalmopathy. Both conserved end residues are part of each CDR3. Each record gives: clone size, V gene, D gene, CDR3 protein. A D gene is named only where the DNA matches it firmly. Rows give clone size only sometimes, using once, few, many, or a class for an expanded clone.

>few|TRBV7-3|.
CASSPGSNQFF
>.|TRBV19|.
CASSPGLISPLHF
>.|TRBV6-2/TRBV6-3|.
CASSSRVSKSSYEQYF
>few|TRBV10-1|TRBD1
CTSSTPGTGGTDTQYF
>many|TRBV11-2|.
CASSLGFSYNEQFF
>few|TRBV9|.
CASSVGGRLNTEAFF
>few|TRBV27|TRBD2
CASSPIAGSETQYF
>many|TRBV2|.
CASTSSVSPGSMYGYTF
>many|TRBV11-2|TRBD2
CASSLASGAYNEQFF
>many|TRBV7-2|.
CASSLVVRGYFFDTEAFF
>many|TRBV3-1|.
CASSQEGRYNEQFF
>few|TRBV12-5|TRBD2
CASGRTSENTGELFF
>.|TRBV20-1|.
CSATGEGSYGYTF
>many|TRBV6-1|TRBD1
CASSSRGAGGNNQPQHF
>.|TRBV9|.
CASSVADMTGEQYF
>many|TRBV20-1|.
CSARRYRTAAYEQYF
>many|TRBV2|TRBD1
CASSQTGGPGELFF
>few|TRBV13|TRBD1
CASNPKGTGSGDGYTF
>many|TRBV5-1|.
CASSLVQGGETQYF
>many|TRBV2|.
CASIGDSANTGELFF
>few|TRBV29-1|.
CSVEDRSSQRYF
>few|TRBV29-1|.
CSVDGTAPYEQYF
>few|TRBV5-1|.
CASSFLISRGSGANVLTF
>few|TRBV5-1|TRBD2
CASSSRLAGQSNTGELFF
>.|TRBV20-1|TRBD1
CSARELAKSGGTRTGELFF
>.|TRBV6-9|TRBD2
CASSYGAGGNGGELFF
>.|TRBV6-5|.
CASSYSGRVANYGYTF
>.|TRBV19|TRBD2
CASRTTSDTDTQYF
>.|TRBV3-1|.
CASSQDYGDQPQHF
>many|TRBV18|.
CASSPTDGAYEQYF
>.|TRBV10-3|TRBD1
CAISESTGFRSHGYTF
>few|TRBV5-1|.
CASSLGGSGYTEASF
>.|TRBV15|.
CATSRRSRAENQPQHF
>few|TRBV11-1|.
CASSLPGPAGEQFF
>.|TRBV6-1|TRBD1
CASRGTGQGDYGYTF
>.|TRBV12-5|.
CASGLTGTGAEAFF
>.|TRBV13|.
CASSLFSQGNSPLHF
>few|TRBV27|.
CASSLRGANPPLRVGYNEQFF
>.|TRBV6-5|.
CASSYGGRVTNQPQHF
>few|TRBV25-1|TRBD2
CASSASGGSTDTQYF
>many|TRBV12-3/TRBV12-4|.
CASSPTRGFNTEAFF
>.|TRBV10-3|TRBD1
CAISVRGISGTGEETQYF
>few|TRBV5-5|TRBD2
CASSFGGVTYEQYF
>few|TRBV5-1|TRBD1
CASSLGPGQGASGTQYF
>many|TRBV7-9|TRBD2
CASSFQAGGINEQFF
>.|TRBV9|.
CASSVDSVNTEAFF
>few|TRBV9|.
CASSVKEAVMVGTQYF
>many|TRBV5-6|.
CASSTRQADYEQYF
>.|TRBV7-9|TRBD1
CASSLKTGEGYTF